This TCR beta chain stems from a study of molecular identifiers for immune sequencing clone quantification (dated by TCRdb to between 2017 and 2018). For the study in its entirety: In a replicate experiment, RNA from roughly 20,000 or 100,000 naive CD8 T cells was split into five aliquots, four of which were sequenced. This methods study benchmarked molecular-identifier clustering-based TCR repertoire sequencing (MIDCIRS) and TCR RNA copy counting, using CD8 T cells to do so. Paper-wide results and their limitations: Around 2.9 recovered TCR RNA copies per cell were obtained by modeling, versus about 9 by digital PCR, implying a capture efficiency of 25% to 35%. Even against a background of 750,000 to 1,000,000 naive CD8 T cells, spiked-in Jurkat TCR RNA amounting to a single cell's worth was reported to be detectable. Without barcode sub-clustering, chimeric consensus sequences inflated TCR diversity; chimeras reached as high as 47%. In CMV-specific effector cells, clones with more than 20 RNA copies contained over 99% of molecules, whereas in naive cells such clones contained under 1% of molecules. The naive libraries included spiked-in Jurkat TCR RNA (fewer than eleven copies' worth), and this RNA is not part of the donor repertoire. Identical TCR molecules sharing a barcode could cause highly expanded clone sizes to be underestimated.

Libraries of naive CD8 T cells were built from anywhere between about 18,000 and 1,000,000 sorted cells, with 10%, 30% or 50% of the purified RNA used. Naive CD8 T cells, defined as CD8+CD4-CCR7+CD45RA+, were FACS-sorted into RLT Plus buffer on a BD FACSAria II. Detection sensitivity was tested by spiking Jurkat RNA equal to about 10 TCR copies' worth into samples containing 20,000-1,000,000 naive CD8 T cells. Enrichment of CD8 T cells was done with RosetteSep CD8+ T Cell Enrichment Cocktail plus Ficoll-Paque, and ACK red cell lysis came afterward. The receptor library was made with PCR. Sequencing instrument: Illumina HiSeq 4000. Bulk TCR libraries were prepared as previously described, using TCR primers listed in Table S5. Purification of total RNA was performed with the Qiagen AllPrep DNA/RNA kit. Before any analysis, reads coming from multiple sequencing runs of the same library were combined into one pool. Concerning the study's data processing: Reads were retained only if their TCR constant sequence matched exactly, and those retained reads were trimmed to 150 nt and grouped according to their 12-nt molecular barcodes. Reads inside each barcode group were sub-clustered using a 15% Levenshtein threshold, and a quality-weighted consensus sequence was constructed for each RNA molecule. Non-functional sequences were discarded, and so were lower-count sequences lying one edit away from another sequence. On the basis of fitting two negative binomial distributions, barcode sub-clusters with fewer than 20% of the maximum read count were discarded. TCRdb reprocessing: public reads trimmed at Q25 with fastp, clones called with MiXCR, in-frame beta chains kept. Every entry covers one CDR3 protein and lists the most common genes and DNA from its rows. In this record, the V and J calls reflect TCRdb's handling and not the investigators' own analysis. This sample holds around 480,000 distinct CDR3 sequences; over 20% were observed only once. The leading ten clones occupy around 0.86% of the sample.

About this clonotype: Its antigen remains undetermined. It has no much larger one-base neighbor in the sample; base qualities were not kept.

The CDR3 starts with the cysteine, ends with the phenylalanine, and has 15 residues. The kept DNA is CDR3 alone, 45 bases in frame from the first base. The junction shows trimming of 8 bases on V and 3 bases on J, and the gene matches do not reach 11 bases of it. The rearrangement joined TRBV5-3 to TRBJ2-7; 10 central bases correspond to TRBD1. TRBV5-3 is an ORF; its function is uncertain. Sequenced sample: naive CD8+ T cells from blood, with Jurkat cell RNA spiked in. The sample's cell subset or site label is to be understood as: FACS-sorted CD8+CD4-CCR7+CD45RA+ naive T cells. The source of this sequence is a human donor in good health. Some libraries in this study had Jurkat cell RNA spiked in. Here the CDR3 is given as CASGLEGTGVYEQYF. The DNA is TGTGCCAGCGGCTTGGAGGGGACAGGGGTCTACGAGCAGTACTTC.